The rows below give T cell receptor beta chains drawn from one sample of a study of blood T cell repertoires in COVID-19. The protocol was immunoSEQ multiplex PCR, while the TCRdb copy is restricted to in-frame clones and leaves out a portion. The sample has some 380,000 clones; roughly 77% are singletons. The sequencing input was peripheral blood. These receptors were collected from a human donor with acute or convalescent COVID-19. The donor label of this sample is uncertain. Both conserved end residues are part of each CDR3.

v_call	j_call	cdr3_aa
TRBV5-4	TRBJ1-6	CASSRRDRGRHSPLHF
TRBV30	TRBJ1-2	CACLWRGTLRNYGYTF
TRBV2	TRBJ2-1	CATEPGLLYNEQFF
TRBV29-1	TRBJ1-2	CSVYSYRSGYTF
TRBV19	TRBJ2-1	CASSSLAGVLGEQFF
TRBV5-1	TRBJ1-2	CASSFTRGDYGYTF
TRBV30	TRBJ1-1	CAWSVSWGTANTEAFF
TRBV3-1/TRBV3-2	TRBJ1-5	CASSQEGPTGGANQPQHF
TRBV2	TRBJ2-4	CASRLQRDIQYF
TRBV4-1	TRBJ1-2	CASSQEQGRPGVYGYTF
TRBV29-1	TRBJ1-1	CSVPGRGTEAFF
TRBV27	TRBJ2-5	CASSLLQGAQETQYF
TRBV18	TRBJ2-1	CASSIRDRNEQFF
TRBV28	TRBJ1-3	CASSSPGKLDTIYF
TRBV2	TRBJ1-3	CASKNDRSSGNTIYF
TRBV18	TRBJ1-2	CASSPQTGFIYGYTF
TRBV19	TRBJ1-2	CATTSPGQTYGYTF
TRBV9	TRBJ1-5	CASSVGGQVGQPQHF
TRBV10-2	TRBJ1-2	CASTETGLGGYTF
TRBV2	TRBJ2-7	CASQGQGGRSYEQYF
TRBV7-9	TRBJ2-2	CASRPPGLGARTGELFF
TRBV6-1	TRBJ1-2	CASSEAMKGALYGYTF
TRBV19	TRBJ1-1	CATHGGSQAFF
TRBV6-5	TRBJ1-3	CASRTGGSGNTIYF